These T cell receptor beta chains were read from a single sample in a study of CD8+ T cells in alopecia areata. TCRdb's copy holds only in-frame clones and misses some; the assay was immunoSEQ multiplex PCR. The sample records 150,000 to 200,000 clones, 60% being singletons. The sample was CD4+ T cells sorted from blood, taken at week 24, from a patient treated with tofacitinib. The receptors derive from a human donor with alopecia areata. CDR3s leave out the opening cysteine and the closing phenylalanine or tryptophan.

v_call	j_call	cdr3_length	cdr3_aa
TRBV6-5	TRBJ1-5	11	ASSPTSNQPQH
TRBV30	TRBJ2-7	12	AWSRTGGWYEQY
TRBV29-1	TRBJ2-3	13	SVERGTATTDTQY
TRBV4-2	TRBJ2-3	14	ASSQDLGQGVNTQY
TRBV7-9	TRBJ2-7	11	ASSVRTLVQQY
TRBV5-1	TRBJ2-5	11	ASSPQGAETQY
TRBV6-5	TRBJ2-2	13	ASGSGQGNTGELF
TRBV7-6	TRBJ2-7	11	ASSLGIRDEQY
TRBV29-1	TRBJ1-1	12	SVCVQGVLTEAF
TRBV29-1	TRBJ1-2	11	SVDVVATGGYT
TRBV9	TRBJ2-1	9	ASGAYNEQF
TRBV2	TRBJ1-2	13	ASSEMRGATYGYT
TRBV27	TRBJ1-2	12	ASSLLGTAYGYT
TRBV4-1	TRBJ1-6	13	ASSQDGQGVSPLH
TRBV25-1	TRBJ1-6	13	ASRAGWNGNSPLH
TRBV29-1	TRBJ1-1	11	SVSRGKGTEAF
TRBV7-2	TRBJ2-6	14	ASSLVWTSGANVLT
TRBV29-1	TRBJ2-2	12	SVGSQTNTGELF
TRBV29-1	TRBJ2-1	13	SVATGTSELVEQF
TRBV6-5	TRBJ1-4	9	ASSLKSLLF
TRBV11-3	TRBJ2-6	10	ASSLGANVLT
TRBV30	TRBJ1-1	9	AWSVEGEAF
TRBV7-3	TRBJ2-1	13	ASSLGQGGYNEQF
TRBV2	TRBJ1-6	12	ARSSTGVRSPLH
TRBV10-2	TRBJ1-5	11	ASSIPGNQPQH
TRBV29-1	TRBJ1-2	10	SVVRGGYGYT
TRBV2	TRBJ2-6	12	ATRGGSGANVLT
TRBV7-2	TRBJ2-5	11	ASSLIAQETQY
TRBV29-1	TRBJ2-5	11	SVVPRTGQTQY
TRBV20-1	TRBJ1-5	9	SARVCQPQH
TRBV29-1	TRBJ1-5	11	SVAGQDNQPQH
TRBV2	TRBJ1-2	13	ASSEAARLGYGYT
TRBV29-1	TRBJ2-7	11	SVETGRKYEQY
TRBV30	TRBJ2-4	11	AWSTGAVNIQY
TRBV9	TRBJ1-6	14	ASSVGPGVGNSPLH
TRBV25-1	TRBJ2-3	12	ASSEEGPRRTQY
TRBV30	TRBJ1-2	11	AWAPTANYGYT
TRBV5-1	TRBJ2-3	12	ASSPGTGTDTQY
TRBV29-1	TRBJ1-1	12	SATRRGTNTEAF
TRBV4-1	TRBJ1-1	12	ASSQPDRYTEAF
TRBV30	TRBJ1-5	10	AWSRQGLPQH
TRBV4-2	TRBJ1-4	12	ASSQGQAEEKLF